Below are 21 T cell receptor beta chains sequenced from a single sample in a study of T cell changes during pregnancy in multiple sclerosis. The data were produced by immunoSEQ multiplex PCR, yet TCRdb's version contains in-frame clones alone and is incomplete. This table has 70,000 or so clones, approximately 92% appearing once. Sequencing was performed on peripheral blood, taken in the third trimester of pregnancy. Source of these receptors: a female donor in good health, enrolled as a control in a pregnancy study.

This clone was recorded once. The rearrangement uses TRBV29-1 and TRBJ2-1; possible D gene TRBD2, 5 bases. Trimming left V 1 base short and J 2 bases short, with 15 bases between. Germline CDR1 SQVTM, CDR2 ANQGSEA. The CDR3 covers 16 residues. This CDR3 is CSVEGAWGAPYNEQFF. DNA for the CDR3: TGCAGCGTTGAAGGGGCTTGGGGAGCTCCCTACAATGAGCAGTTCTTC.

This chain connects TRBV7-8 to TRBJ2-7; 8 nucleotides line up with TRBD2. The length of the CDR3 is 14 residues. V lost 1 base, J lost 2 bases, and 1 base stayed unmatched. Germline CDR1 and CDR2: SGHVS and FQNEAQ. The CDR3 coding sequence is TGTGCCAGCAGCTTAGTCGGGGGGGCCTACGAGCAGTACTTC. The encoded protein is CASSLVGGAYEQYF.

The V and J genes are TRBV5-1 and TRBJ2-3; maybe TRBD2 (5 bases). This CDR3 spans 15 amino acids. V shed 2 bases and J shed 0 bases, with 10 bases lying between them. Germline V lookup: CDR1 SGHRS, CDR2 YFSETQ. CDR3 nucleotides: TGCGCCAGCAGCTTCGGGCGGGCCAGCACAGATACGCAGTATTTT. This translates into CASSFGRASTDTQYF.

V is TRBV4-3 and J is TRBJ1-6; possible D gene TRBD1, 5 bases. Trimming removed 4 bases at V and 9 bases at J, with 16 bases between. The germline V gene has CDR1 LGHNA and CDR2 YSLEER. This CDR3 comprises 15 residues. In nucleotides, the CDR3 is TGCGCCAGCAGCCTCGAGGGGAGGGCAGGTTCACCCCTCCACTTT. Translated, it gives CASSLEGRAGSPLHF.

The rearrangement joins TRBV19 to TRBJ2-1, with 10 bases fitting TRBD2. The CDR3 runs to 16 residues. The V gene end was trimmed by 5 bases and the J gene end by 4 bases; junction bases not matched to a gene: 8. Germline V lookup: CDR1 LNHDA, CDR2 SQIVND (reference sequence). CDR3 bases: TGTGCCAGTAGTGGCCGCACTAGCGGGAAGTACAATGAGCAGTTCTTC. Translated: CASSGRTSGKYNEQFF.

The chain combines TRBV14 with TRBJ1-1; D is unclear. CDR3 length: 12 residues. V dropped 2 bases and J dropped 5 bases, with 6 bases sitting between them. Germline V CDR1 and CDR2: SGHDN, FVKESK. The CDR3 spells CASSQRETEAFF. In nucleotides, the CDR3 is TGTGCCAGCAGCCAACGGGAGACTGAAGCTTTCTTT.

This sequence joins TRBV7-2 and TRBJ2-7, with 8 nucleotides matching TRBD1. The ends lost 5 bases at V and 2 bases at J; junction bases unmatched: 14. Germline V gene sequence: CDR1 SGHTA, CDR2 FQGNSA. The length of the CDR3 is 17 residues. DNA for the CDR3: TGTGCCAGCAGCCAGGGCCGGACAGGGAGTAGCCCCTACGAGCAGTACTTC. Its translation: CASSQGRTGSSPYEQYF.

The V call is TRBV19, the J call TRBJ2-7; the match to TRBD2 covers 12 bases. The length of the CDR3 is 18 residues. With 4 bases clipped from V and 0 bases from J, the junction kept 10 bases outside the gene matches. The V gene's germline CDR1 is LNHDA and CDR2 SQIVND (reference sequence). As DNA, the CDR3 is TGTGCCAGTAGTAGGCTCGGGCCTAGCGGGGGGGTCTCCTACGAGCAGTACTTC. This encodes CASSRLGPSGGVSYEQYF.

This sequence joins TRBV15 and TRBJ1-5, with TRBD1 matching over 8 bases. V shed 3 bases, J shed 5 bases, and the junction held 12 bases outside the gene matches. Germline V gene lookup returns CDR1 LNHNV and CDR2 YYDKDF (reference sequence). The CDR3 is 17 amino acids. The CDR3 sequence is CATSSKSGGAGYQPQHF. The CDR3 DNA reads TGTGCCACCAGCAGCAAATCAGGGGGCGCAGGATATCAGCCCCAGCATTTT.

V and J are TRBV6-1 and TRBJ2-1, with 9 bases matching TRBD2. This CDR3 is 14 amino acids long. Germline CDR1 and CDR2: MNHNS and SASEGT. Unmatched junction bases numbered 9, after V lost 6 bases and J lost 9 bases. CDR3 nucleotides: TGTGCCAGCAGGGTGCCTAGCGGGAACGGTGAGCAGTTCTTC. Its protein is CASRVPSGNGEQFF.

V is TRBV6-5 and J is TRBJ1-2; TRBD1 agrees at 7 bases. The CDR3 extends over 14 amino acids. Germline V gene lookup returns CDR1 MNHEY and CDR2 SVGAGI. The V segment lost 3 bases and the J segment 0 bases; nucleotides outside the gene matches: 1. The CDR3 bases are TGTGCCAGCAGTTATACAGGGGCTAACTATGGCTACACCTTC. Translation gives CASSYTGANYGYTF.

This clone was seen once. The chain has TRBV7-8 and TRBJ1-3; D gene ambiguous. The germline gives CDR1 SGHVS, CDR2 FQNEAQ. CDR3 length: 13 amino acids. Trimming left V 4 bases short and J 0 bases short, with 4 bases between. The CDR3 is CASSSLSGNTIYF. The CDR3 region has the DNA TGTGCCAGCAGCTCTCTCTCTGGAAACACCATATATTTT.

The rearrangement joins TRBV29-1 to TRBJ2-5; 12 bases are a match to TRBD1. V lost 7 bases and J lost 5; bases outside the gene matches: 8. The germline V gene has CDR1 SQVTM and CDR2 ANQGSEA. The CDR3 loop spans 14 amino acids. CDR3 nucleotide sequence: TGCAGCGGTGGGACAGGGGGCTTCAGGGAGACCCAGTACTTC. Protein product: CSGGTGGFRETQYF.

The chain recombines TRBV6-1 with TRBJ2-7; the match to TRBD2 covers 7 bases. CDR3 length: 14 amino acids. V shed 0 bases and J 2 bases; nucleotides not matched to a gene: 1. In germline, CDR1 is MNHNS, CDR2 SASEGT. The CDR3 bases are TGTGCCAGCAGTGAAGCGGGAGGGCCCTACGAGCAGTACTTC. Its protein is CASSEAGGPYEQYF.

This chain links TRBV7-3 with TRBJ2-3; 8 nucleotides match TRBD2. This CDR3 contains 16 residues. With 4 bases clipped from V and 3 bases from J, the junction kept 9 bases outside the gene matches. Germline lookup yields CDR1 SGHTA and CDR2 FQGTGA. CDR3 sequence (DNA): TGTGCCAGCAGCTCTAGACGGGGGGGCGGGACAGATACGCAGTATTTT. This translates into CASSSRRGGGTDTQYF.

CDR3 in DNA: TGTGCCAGCAGTTTCGTGCAGGGGAACACTGAAGCTTTCTTT. It codes for CASSFVQGNTEAFF. V usage is TRBV7-9 and J usage is TRBJ1-1; the D gene is possibly TRBD1 (5 bases). Deletions cut 6 bases from V and 1 base from J, with 12 bases between. Germline CDR1 reads SEHNR; CDR2 reads FQNEAQ (reference sequence). CDR3 length: 14 amino acids.

The genes are TRBV5-4 and TRBJ2-7; TRBD1 is a possible D gene (7 bases). CDR1 and CDR2 from the germline V gene are SGHNT and YYREEE (reference sequence). The CDR3 contains 16 residues. V dropped 6 bases and J dropped 0 bases, with 19 bases sitting between them. This CDR3 is CASTQGGGLSSYEQYF. CDR3 nucleotide sequence: TGTGCCAGCACTCAGGGGGGCGGCTTGAGCTCCTACGAGCAGTACTTC.

The chain links TRBV2 to TRBJ1-3, with 7 bases identical to TRBD1. V was clipped by 4 bases and J by 4 bases; unmatched bases: 1. CDR1 and CDR2 (germline): SNHLY, FYNNEI. CDR3 length equals 13 residues. The CDR3 loop is CASSGQGGNTIYF. CDR3 nucleotide sequence: TGTGCCAGCAGTGGACAGGGCGGAAACACCATATATTTT. The whole variable domain, remainder taken from reference TRBV2 and TRBJ1-3, is EPEVTQTPSHQVTQMGQEVILRCVPISNHLYFYWYRQILGQKVEFLVSFYNNEISEKSEIFDDQFSVERPDGSNFTLKIRSTKLEDSAMYFCASSGQGGNTIYFGEGSWLTVV.

The J gene is TRBJ2-1, the V gene TRBV7-2; D gene uncertain. The CDR3 has 13 residues. Trimming took 3 bases from V and 6 from J, leaving 9 bases between them. Germline-derived CDR1 and CDR2 are SGHTA and FQGNSA. The DNA for the CDR3 is TGTGCCAGCAGCTTTTACCTAGGCAATGAGCAGTTCTTC. Its translation is CASSFYLGNEQFF.

The V call is TRBV10-1, the J call TRBJ2-3; maybe TRBD1 (6 bases). The V gene's germline CDR1 is WNHNN and CDR2 SYGVQD (reference sequence). This CDR3 comprises 17 residues. Deletions cut 0 bases from V and 1 base from J, with 14 bases between. Here the CDR3 reads CASSESIGGRGTDTQYF. CDR3 coding DNA: TGCGCCAGCAGTGAGTCGATTGGGGGCCGGGGCACAGATACGCAGTATTTT.

Only one count was recorded for this clone. The chain links TRBV19 to TRBJ1-2; possibly TRBD1 for D (6 bases). Trimming took 5 bases from V and 3 from J, leaving 10 bases between them. The CDR3 totals 13 residues. Germline loops: CDR1 LNHDA, CDR2 SQIVND (reference sequence). CDR3 region: CASSAGTHYGYTF. CDR3 DNA: TGTGCCAGTAGTGCCGGGACACACTATGGCTACACCTTC.